This T cell receptor (beta chain) was recovered during a study of T cell responses to AZD1222 COVID-19 vaccine. Whole-study results and caveats: Elevations in Spike-specific TCR breadth and depth followed administration of two AZD1222 doses. Donors were largely white British and mainly female; clonal diversity was possibly underestimated. The CD4 TCRs associated with vaccination extended across spike and predominated at 160-218 and 743-854. Epitopes outside B.1.351 and B.1.1.7 mutated regions reportedly drew nearly half of spike TCRs.

Assay: immunoSEQ multiplex PCR; the TCRdb copy retains only in-frame clones and omits some. In the table there are under 150,000 clones, about 93% of which are singletons. Comment on this clone: Its antigen is not identified.

This receptor was obtained from an adult in good health. Sequencing used peripheral blood, obtained on day 0 of AZD1222 vaccination.

The CDR3 region has the DNA TGTGCCAGCAGCTCCACGATTAGGGATGCCGGGGAGCTGTTTTTT. Amino acid sequence: CASSSTIRDAGELFF. The chain has TRBV7-9 and TRBJ2-2; D ambiguous. This CDR3 has 15 amino acids. Per germline, CDR1 SEHNR and CDR2 FQNEAQ (reference sequence). The germline V and J ends were trimmed by 4 bases and 6 bases, with 15 bases remaining between them.